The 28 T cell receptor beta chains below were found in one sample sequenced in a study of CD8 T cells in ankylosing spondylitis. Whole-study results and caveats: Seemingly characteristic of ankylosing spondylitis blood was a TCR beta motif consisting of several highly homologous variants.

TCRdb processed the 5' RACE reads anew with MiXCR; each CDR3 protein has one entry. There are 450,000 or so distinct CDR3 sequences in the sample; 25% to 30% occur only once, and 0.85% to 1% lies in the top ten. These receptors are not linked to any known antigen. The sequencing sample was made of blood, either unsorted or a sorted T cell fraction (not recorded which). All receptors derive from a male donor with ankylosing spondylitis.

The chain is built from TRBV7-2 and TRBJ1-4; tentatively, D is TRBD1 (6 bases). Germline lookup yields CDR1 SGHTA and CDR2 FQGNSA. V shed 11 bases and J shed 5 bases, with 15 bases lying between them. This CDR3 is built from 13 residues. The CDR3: CASGAAPNEKLFF. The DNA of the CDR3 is TGTGCCTCAGGGGCAGCGCCAAATGAAAAACTGTTTTTT.

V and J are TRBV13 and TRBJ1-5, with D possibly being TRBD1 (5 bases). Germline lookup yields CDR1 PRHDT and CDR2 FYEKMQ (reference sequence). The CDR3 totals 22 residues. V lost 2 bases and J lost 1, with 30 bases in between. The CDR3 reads CASSLRSPDISLPNLSNQPQHF. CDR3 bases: TGTGCCAGCAGCTTAAGAAGTCCGGACATCTCGTTACCGAACTTAAGCAATCAGCCCCAGCATTTT.

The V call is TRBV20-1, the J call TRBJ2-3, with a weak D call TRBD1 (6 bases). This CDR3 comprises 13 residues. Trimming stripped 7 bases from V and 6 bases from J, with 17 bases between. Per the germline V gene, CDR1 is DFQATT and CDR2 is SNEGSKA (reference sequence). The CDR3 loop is CSVLRQARDTQYF. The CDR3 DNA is TGCAGTGTCCTTCGACAGGCGCGGGATACGCAGTATTTT.

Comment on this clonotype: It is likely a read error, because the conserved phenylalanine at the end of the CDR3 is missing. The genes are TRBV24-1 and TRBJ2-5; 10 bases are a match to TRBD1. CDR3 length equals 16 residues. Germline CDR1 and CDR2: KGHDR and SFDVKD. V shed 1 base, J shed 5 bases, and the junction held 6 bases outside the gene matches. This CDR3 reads CATSDLPGQGRETQYI. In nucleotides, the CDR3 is TGTGCCACCAGTGATTTACCGGGACAGGGGCGCGAGACCCAGTACATC.

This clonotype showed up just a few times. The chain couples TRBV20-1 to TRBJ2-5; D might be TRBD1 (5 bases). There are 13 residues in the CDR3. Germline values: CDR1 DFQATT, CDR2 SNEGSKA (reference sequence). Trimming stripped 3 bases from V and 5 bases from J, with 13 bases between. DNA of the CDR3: TGCAGTGCTAGTTCTAGGGGTGGGGAGACCCAGTACTTC. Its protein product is CSASSRGGETQYF.

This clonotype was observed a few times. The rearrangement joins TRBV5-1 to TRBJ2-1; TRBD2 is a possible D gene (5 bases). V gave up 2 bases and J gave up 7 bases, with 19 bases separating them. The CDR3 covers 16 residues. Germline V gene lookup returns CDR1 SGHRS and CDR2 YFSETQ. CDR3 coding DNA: TGCGCCAGCAGCTTACTTAGCGCGACCTTTGGGAATGAGCAGTTCTTC. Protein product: CASSLLSATFGNEQFF. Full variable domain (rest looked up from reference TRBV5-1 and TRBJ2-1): KAGVTQTPRYLIKTRGQQVTLSCSPISGHRSVSWYQQTPGQGLQFLFEYFSETQRNKGNFPGRFSGRQFSNSRSEMNVSTLELGDSALYLCASSLLSATFGNEQFFGPGTRLTVL.

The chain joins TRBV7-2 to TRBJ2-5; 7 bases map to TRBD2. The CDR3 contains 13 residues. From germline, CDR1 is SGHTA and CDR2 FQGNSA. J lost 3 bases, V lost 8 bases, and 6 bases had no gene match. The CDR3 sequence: CASQLAREETQYF. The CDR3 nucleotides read TGTGCCAGCCAACTAGCGAGAGAAGAGACCCAGTACTTC.

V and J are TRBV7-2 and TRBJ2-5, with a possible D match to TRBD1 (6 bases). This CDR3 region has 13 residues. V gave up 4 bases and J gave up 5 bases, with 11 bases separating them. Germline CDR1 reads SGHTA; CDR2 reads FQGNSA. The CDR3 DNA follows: TGTGCCAGCAGCTACTACAGGGAGGAGACCCAGTACTTC. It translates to CASSYYREETQYF.

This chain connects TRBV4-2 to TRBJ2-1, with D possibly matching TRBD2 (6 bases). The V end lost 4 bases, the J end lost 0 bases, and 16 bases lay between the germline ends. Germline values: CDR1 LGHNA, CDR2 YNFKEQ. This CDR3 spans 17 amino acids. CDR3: CASSRSGGGSSYNEQFF. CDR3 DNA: TGTGCCAGCAGCCGGAGTGGTGGGGGGAGCTCCTACAATGAGCAGTTCTTC.

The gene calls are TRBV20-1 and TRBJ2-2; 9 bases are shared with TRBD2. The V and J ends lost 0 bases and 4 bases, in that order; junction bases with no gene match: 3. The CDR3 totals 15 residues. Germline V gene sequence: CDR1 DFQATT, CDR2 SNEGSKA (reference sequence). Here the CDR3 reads CSARDSSGGTGELFF. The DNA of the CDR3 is TGCAGTGCTAGAGATAGTAGCGGGGGCACCGGGGAGCTGTTTTTT.

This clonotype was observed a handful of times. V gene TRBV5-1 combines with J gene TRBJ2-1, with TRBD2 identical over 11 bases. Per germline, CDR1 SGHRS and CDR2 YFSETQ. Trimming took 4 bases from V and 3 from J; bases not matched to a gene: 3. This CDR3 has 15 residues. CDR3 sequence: CASSRSGRDYNEQFF. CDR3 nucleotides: TGCGCCAGCAGCCGTAGCGGGAGGGACTACAATGAGCAGTTCTTC.

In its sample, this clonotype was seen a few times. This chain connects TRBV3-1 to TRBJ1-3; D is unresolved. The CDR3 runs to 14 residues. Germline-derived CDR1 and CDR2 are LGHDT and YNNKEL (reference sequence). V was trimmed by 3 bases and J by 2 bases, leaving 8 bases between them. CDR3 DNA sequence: TGTGCCAGCAGCCAGACGGAAACTGGAAACACCATATATTTT. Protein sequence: CASSQTETGNTIYF.

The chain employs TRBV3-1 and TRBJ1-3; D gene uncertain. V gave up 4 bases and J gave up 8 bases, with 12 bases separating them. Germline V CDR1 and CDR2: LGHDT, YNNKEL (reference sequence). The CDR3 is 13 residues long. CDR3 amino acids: CASSLRRDYTIYF. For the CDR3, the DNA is TGTGCCAGCAGCCTCCGACGGGATTACACCATATATTTT.

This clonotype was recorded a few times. The CDR3 DNA reads TGTGCCAGCAGTTTGACTAGCGGGGGCGAGCAGTACGTC. Protein sequence: CASSLTSGGEQYV. The genes are TRBV12-3 or TRBV12-4 and TRBJ2-7; the match to TRBD2 covers 12 bases. The CDR3 is made up of 13 amino acids. J lost 6 bases, V lost 3 bases, and 0 bases had no gene match.

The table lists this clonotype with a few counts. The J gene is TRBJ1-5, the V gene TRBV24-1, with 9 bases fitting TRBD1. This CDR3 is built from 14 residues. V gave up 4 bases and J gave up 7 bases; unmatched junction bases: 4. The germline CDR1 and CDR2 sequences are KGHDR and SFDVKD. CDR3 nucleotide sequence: TGTGCCACCAGTGACCCGGGACAGGGACAGCCCCAGCATTTT. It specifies CATSDPGQGQPQHF.

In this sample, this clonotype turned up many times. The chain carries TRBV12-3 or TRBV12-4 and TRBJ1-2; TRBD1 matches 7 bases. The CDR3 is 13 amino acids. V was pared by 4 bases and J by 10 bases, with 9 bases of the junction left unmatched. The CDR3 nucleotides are TGTGCCAGCAGTTCTTCCGGGACAGTCCTCTACACCTTC. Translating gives CASSSSGTVLYTF.

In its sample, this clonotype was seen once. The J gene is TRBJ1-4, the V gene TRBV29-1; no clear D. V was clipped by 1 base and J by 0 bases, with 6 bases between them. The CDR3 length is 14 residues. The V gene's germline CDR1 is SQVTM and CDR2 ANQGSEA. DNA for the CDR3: TGCAGCGTTGAAGGGCCAGCAACTAATGAAAAACTGTTTTTT. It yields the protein CSVEGPATNEKLFF.

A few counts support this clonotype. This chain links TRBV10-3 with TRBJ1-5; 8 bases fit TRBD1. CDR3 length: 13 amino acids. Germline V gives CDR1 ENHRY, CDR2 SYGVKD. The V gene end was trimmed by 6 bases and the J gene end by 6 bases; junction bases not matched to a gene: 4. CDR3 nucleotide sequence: TGTGCCATCAGGGACAGGGTTGGTCAGCCCCAGCATTTT. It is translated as CAIRDRVGQPQHF.

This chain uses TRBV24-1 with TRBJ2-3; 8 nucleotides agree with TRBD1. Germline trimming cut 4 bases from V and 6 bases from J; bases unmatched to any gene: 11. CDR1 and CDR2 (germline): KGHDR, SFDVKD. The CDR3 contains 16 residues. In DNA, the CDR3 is TGTGCCACCAGTGACAGGGGACAGGCCTCGCCGGATACGCAGTATTTT. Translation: CATSDRGQASPDTQYF.

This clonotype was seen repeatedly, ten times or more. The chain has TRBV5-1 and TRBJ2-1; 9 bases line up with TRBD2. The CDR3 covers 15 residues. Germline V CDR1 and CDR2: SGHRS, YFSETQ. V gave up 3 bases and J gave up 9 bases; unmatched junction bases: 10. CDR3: CASSSTGTSSGEQFF. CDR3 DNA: TGCGCCAGCAGCTCTACCGGGACTAGCTCGGGTGAGCAGTTCTTC.

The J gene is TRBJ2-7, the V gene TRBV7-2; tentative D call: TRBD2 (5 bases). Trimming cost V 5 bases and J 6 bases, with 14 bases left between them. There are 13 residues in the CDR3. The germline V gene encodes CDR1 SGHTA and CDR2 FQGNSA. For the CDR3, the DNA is TGTGCCAGCAGCCTATCCGGGGTCCCCGAGCAGTACGTC. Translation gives CASSLSGVPEQYV.

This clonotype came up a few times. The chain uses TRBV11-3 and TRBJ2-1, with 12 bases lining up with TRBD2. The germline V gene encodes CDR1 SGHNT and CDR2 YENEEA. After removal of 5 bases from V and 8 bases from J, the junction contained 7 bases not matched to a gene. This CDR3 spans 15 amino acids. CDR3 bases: TGTGCCAGCAGCCCAAGACTAGCGGGAGCGGATGAGCAGTTCTTC. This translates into CASSPRLAGADEQFF. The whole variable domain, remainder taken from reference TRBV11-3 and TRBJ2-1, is EAGVVQSPRYKIIEKKQPVAFWCNPISGHNTLYWYLQNLGQGPELLIRYENEEAVDDSQLPKDRFSAERLKGVDSTLKIQPAELGDSAVYLCASSPRLAGADEQFFGPGTRLTVL.

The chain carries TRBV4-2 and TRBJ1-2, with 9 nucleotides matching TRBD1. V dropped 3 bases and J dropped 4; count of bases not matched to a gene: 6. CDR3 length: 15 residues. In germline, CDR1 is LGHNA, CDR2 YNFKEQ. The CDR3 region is CASSHRTGEAYGYTF. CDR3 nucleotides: TGTGCCAGCAGCCACCGGACAGGGGAGGCCTATGGCTACACCTTC.

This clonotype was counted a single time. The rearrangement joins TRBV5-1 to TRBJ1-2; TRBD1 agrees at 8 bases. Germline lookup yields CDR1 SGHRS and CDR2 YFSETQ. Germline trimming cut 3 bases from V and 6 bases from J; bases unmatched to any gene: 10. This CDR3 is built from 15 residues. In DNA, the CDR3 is TGCGCCAGCAGCTCGGCGACAGGGGTGGTGAATGGCTACACCTTC. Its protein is CASSSATGVVNGYTF.

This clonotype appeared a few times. This chain's CDR3 is CASSLEDRGPSGANVLTF. The CDR3 region has the DNA TGTGCCAGCAGTCTAGAGGACAGGGGGCCCTCTGGGGCCAACGTCCTGACTTTC. V gene TRBV3-1 combines with J gene TRBJ2-6; 11 bases are shared with TRBD1. CDR3 size: 18 residues. V lost 6 bases and J lost 0; bases outside the gene matches: 7. The germline CDR1 and CDR2 sequences are LGHDT and YNNKEL (reference sequence).

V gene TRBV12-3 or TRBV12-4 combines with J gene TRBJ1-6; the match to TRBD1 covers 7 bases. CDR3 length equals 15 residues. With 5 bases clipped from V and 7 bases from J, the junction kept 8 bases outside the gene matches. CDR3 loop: CASSQDRSSNSPLHF. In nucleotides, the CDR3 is TGTGCCAGCAGTCAGGACAGGTCGTCAAATTCACCCCTCCACTTT.

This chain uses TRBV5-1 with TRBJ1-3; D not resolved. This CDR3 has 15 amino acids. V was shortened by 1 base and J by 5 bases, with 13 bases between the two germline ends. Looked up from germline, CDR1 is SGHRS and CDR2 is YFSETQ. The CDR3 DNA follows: TGCGCCAGCAGCTTGTCCCAGGACCTAAGAAACACCATATATTTT. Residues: CASSLSQDLRNTIYF. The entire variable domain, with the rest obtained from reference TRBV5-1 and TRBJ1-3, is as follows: KAGVTQTPRYLIKTRGQQVTLSCSPISGHRSVSWYQQTPGQGLQFLFEYFSETQRNKGNFPGRFSGRQFSNSRSEMNVSTLELGDSALYLCASSLSQDLRNTIYFGEGSWLTVV.

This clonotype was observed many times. CDR3: CSARNRNYGYTF. CDR3 in DNA: TGCAGTGCTAGGAACAGAAACTATGGCTACACCTTC. V and J are TRBV20-1 and TRBJ1-2; D remains ambiguous. The length of the CDR3 is 12 residues. Germline V gene sequence: CDR1 DFQATT, CDR2 SNEGSKA (reference sequence). V gave up 3 bases and J gave up 2 bases, with 7 bases separating them.